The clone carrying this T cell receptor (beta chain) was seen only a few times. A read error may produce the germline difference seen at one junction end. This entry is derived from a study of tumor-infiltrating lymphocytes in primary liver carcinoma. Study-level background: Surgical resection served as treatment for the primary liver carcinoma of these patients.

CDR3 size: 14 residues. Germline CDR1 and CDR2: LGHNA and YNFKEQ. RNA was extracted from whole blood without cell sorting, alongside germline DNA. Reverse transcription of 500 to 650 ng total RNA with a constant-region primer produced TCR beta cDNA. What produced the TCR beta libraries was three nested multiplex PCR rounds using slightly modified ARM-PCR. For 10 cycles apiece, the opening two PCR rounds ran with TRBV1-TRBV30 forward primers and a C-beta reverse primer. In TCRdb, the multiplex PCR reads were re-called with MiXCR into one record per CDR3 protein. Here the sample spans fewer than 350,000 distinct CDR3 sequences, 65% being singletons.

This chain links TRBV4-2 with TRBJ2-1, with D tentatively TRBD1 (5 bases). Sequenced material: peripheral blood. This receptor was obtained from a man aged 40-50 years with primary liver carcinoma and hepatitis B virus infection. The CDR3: CANSQGVDSYEQFF. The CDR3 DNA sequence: TGTGCCAACAGCCAAGGAGTAGACAGCTATGAGCAGTTCTTC.